One and the same sample provided the 10 T cell receptor beta chains below, sequenced in a study of cytomegalovirus exposure and HLA in healthy donors. Repertoires were generated with immunoSEQ multiplex PCR, while TCRdb's copy carries only in-frame clones and drops some. The sample includes 140,000 to 150,000 clones, 91% of them seen just once. Sequencing was carried out using PBMCs. These receptors all stem from a man aged 18 to 30 in good health and CMV-seronegative.

This chain connects TRBV4-1 to TRBJ2-3; maybe TRBD2 (5 bases). Germline loops: CDR1 MGHRA, CDR2 YSYEKL. Trimming removed 8 bases from V and 4 bases from J, with 13 bases in between. The CDR3 runs to 13 residues. DNA for the CDR3: TGCGCCAGCCGTCGGATCGGGGCAGATACGCAGTATTTT. As protein: CASRRIGADTQYF.

V is TRBV7-9 and J is TRBJ2-1, with D maybe TRBD1 (6 bases). The germline CDR1 and CDR2 sequences are SEHNR and FQNEAQ (reference sequence). Trimming took off 2 bases at V and 8 bases at J, with 7 bases between the two ends. This CDR3 is 12 amino acids long. The CDR3 protein is CASSLNRDEQFF. The DNA of the CDR3 is TGTGCCAGCAGCTTAAACAGGGATGAGCAGTTCTTC.

The rearrangement uses TRBV6-6 and TRBJ2-7; TRBD2 aligns across 9 bases. Unmatched junction bases numbered 13, after V lost 4 bases and J lost 6 bases. Germline values: CDR1 MNHNY, CDR2 SVGAGI (reference sequence). This CDR3 contains 16 residues. The CDR3 nucleotides are TGTGCCAGCAGTTCCCTTCCCCCCTTTAGCGGGAGCGAGCAGTACGTC. This codes for CASSSLPPFSGSEQYV.

This rearrangement joins TRBV10-3 to TRBJ1-2; 7 positions agree with TRBD1. The CDR3 sequence is 14 residues long. The ends lost 5 bases at V and 5 bases at J; junction bases unmatched: 8. Per germline, CDR1 ENHRY and CDR2 SYGVKD. The chain's CDR3 is CAISKDREWYGYTF. For the CDR3, the DNA is TGTGCCATCAGTAAAGACAGGGAATGGTATGGCTACACCTTC.

Here the CDR3 reads CATGTGVEKLFF. The CDR3 nucleotides are TGTGCCACCGGGACAGGGGTTGAAAAACTGTTTTTT. V usage is TRBV6-6 and J usage is TRBJ1-4; TRBD1 matches at 10 bases. In germline, CDR1 is MNHNY, CDR2 SVGAGI (reference sequence). This CDR3 is built from 12 residues. Unmatched junction bases numbered 3, after V lost 10 bases and J lost 7 bases.

V and J are TRBV5-1 and TRBJ1-1; D is perhaps TRBD1 (5 bases). The CDR3 contains 14 residues. Germline CDR1 is SGHRS and CDR2 is YFSETQ. Trimming removed 6 bases at V and 1 base at J, with 13 bases between. CDR3 nucleotide sequence: TGCGCCAGCAACATTGGCAGGGCGAACACTGAAGCTTTCTTT. It codes for CASNIGRANTEAFF. Filled out from reference TRBV5-1 and TRBJ1-1, the complete variable domain reads KAGVTQTPRYLIKTRGQQVTLSCSPISGHRSVSWYQQTPGQGLQFLFEYFSETQRNKGNFPGRFSGRQFSNSRSEMNVSTLELGDSALYLCASNIGRANTEAFFGQGTRLTVV.

The V and J genes are TRBV27 and TRBJ2-3, with 14 bases that match TRBD2. The CDR3 contains 15 residues. V lost 3 bases and J lost 5; bases outside the gene matches: 1. The V gene's germline CDR1 is MNHEY and CDR2 SMNVEV (reference sequence). The CDR3 DNA sequence: TGTGCCAGCAGTTTGGGGACTAGCGGGAGAGATACGCAGTATTTT. Its translation: CASSLGTSGRDTQYF.

This sequence joins TRBV19 and TRBJ2-5; 7 bases align to TRBD2. Trimming cost V 5 bases and J 2 bases; bases outside gene matches: 8. The CDR3 is 15 amino acids. The germline V gene encodes CDR1 LNHDA and CDR2 SQIVND (reference sequence). The CDR3 nucleotides are TGTGCCAGTAGTCTCTCGGGAGCGGGACAAGAGACCCAGTACTTC. It codes for CASSLSGAGQETQYF.

The chain uses TRBV7-6 and TRBJ2-1, with 13 bases matching TRBD2. The CDR3 contains 19 residues. After removal of 3 bases from V and 7 bases from J, the junction contained 15 bases not matched to a gene. The germline CDR1 and CDR2 sequences are SGHVS and FNYEAQ. Here the CDR3 reads CASSLALGLAGALWNEQFF. The CDR3 DNA sequence: TGTGCCAGCAGCTTGGCTCTAGGACTAGCGGGAGCCCTATGGAATGAGCAGTTCTTC.

The chain combines TRBV5-6 with TRBJ2-5, with TRBD2 as a possible D gene (7 bases). V lost 0 bases and J lost 1, with 16 bases in between. The CDR3 spans 17 residues. Germline CDR1 reads SGHDT; CDR2 reads YYEEEE. Written as DNA, the CDR3 is TGTGCCAGCAGCTTGGCCGGGCGGGGGCCCTCCCAAGAGACCCAGTACTTC. It translates to CASSLAGRGPSQETQYF.